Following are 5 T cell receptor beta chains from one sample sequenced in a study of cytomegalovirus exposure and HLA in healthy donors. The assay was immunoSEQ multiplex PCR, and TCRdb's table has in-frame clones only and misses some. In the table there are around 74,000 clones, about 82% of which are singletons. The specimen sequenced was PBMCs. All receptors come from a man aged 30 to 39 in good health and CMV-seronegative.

The CDR3 is CASSSRQGSNEQFF. In DNA, the CDR3 is TGTGCCAGCAGCTCCCGACAGGGTAGCAATGAGCAGTTCTTC. This chain links TRBV7-8 with TRBJ2-1; 7 bases fit TRBD1. V dropped 4 bases and J dropped 6; count of bases not matched to a gene: 6. CDR1 and CDR2 (germline): SGHVS, FQNEAQ. The CDR3 runs 14 residues.

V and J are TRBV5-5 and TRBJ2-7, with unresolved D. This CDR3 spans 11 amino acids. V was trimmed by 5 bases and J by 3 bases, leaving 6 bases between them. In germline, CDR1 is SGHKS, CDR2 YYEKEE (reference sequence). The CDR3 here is CASSDFYEQYF. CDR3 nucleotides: TGTGCCAGCAGTGACTTCTACGAGCAGTACTTC.

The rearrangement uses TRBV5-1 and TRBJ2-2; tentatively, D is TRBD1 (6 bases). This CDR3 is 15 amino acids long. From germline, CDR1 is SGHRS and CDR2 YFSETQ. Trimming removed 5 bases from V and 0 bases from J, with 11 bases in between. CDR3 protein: CASRPGTTNTGELFF. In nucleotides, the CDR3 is TGCGCCAGCAGGCCCGGGACAACGAACACCGGGGAGCTGTTTTTT.

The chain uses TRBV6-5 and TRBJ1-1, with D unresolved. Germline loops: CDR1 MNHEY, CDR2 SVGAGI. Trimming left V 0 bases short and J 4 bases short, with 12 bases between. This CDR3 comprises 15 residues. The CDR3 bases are TGTGCCAGCAGTTACTCGAGCACTGAGAGCACTGAAGCTTTCTTT. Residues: CASSYSSTESTEAFF.

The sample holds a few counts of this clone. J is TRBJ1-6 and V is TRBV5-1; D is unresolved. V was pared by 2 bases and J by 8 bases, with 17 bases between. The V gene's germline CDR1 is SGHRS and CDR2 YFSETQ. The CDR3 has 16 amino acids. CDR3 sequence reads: CASSFNLRAGDSPLHF. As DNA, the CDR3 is TGCGCCAGCAGCTTTAATCTGAGGGCAGGTGATTCACCCCTCCACTTT.